The 7 T cell receptor beta chains given below trace back to one sample, sequenced in a study of identical twins. TCRdb independently ran MiXCR on the 5' RACE reads; one entry per CDR3 protein. This table holds about 690,000 distinct CDR3 sequences, around 6% found once. The material sequenced was naive T cells sorted from blood. All receptors come from a man aged 18 to 29 in good health.

The chain couples TRBV10-3 to TRBJ2-1; 8 bases map to TRBD2. In germline, CDR1 is ENHRY, CDR2 SYGVKD. The CDR3 has 11 amino acids. The V segment lost 10 bases and the J segment 5 bases; nucleotides outside the gene matches: 1. The DNA of the CDR3 is TGTGCCACGACTAGCGACAATGAGCAGTTCTTC. As protein: CATTSDNEQFF.

The chain combines TRBV11-2 with TRBJ2-7; D might be TRBD1 (6 bases). The CDR3 consists of 12 residues. The V gene's germline CDR1 is SGHAT and CDR2 FQNNGV. Trimming removed 5 bases from V and 6 bases from J, with 11 bases in between. The CDR3 region has the DNA TGTGCCAGCAGCAACCACAGGGCCGAGCAGTACGTC. It encodes CASSNHRAEQYV.

This clonotype was counted a few times. J is TRBJ2-7 and V is TRBV11-2; D not resolved. The CDR3 consists of 15 residues. V was cut by 7 bases and J by 3 bases, with 19 bases left in between. The germline CDR1 and CDR2 sequences are SGHAT and FQNNGV. The CDR3 here is CASTRSDKQNYEQYF. The CDR3 DNA reads as TGTGCCAGCACCCGATCCGACAAACAGAACTACGAGCAGTACTTC.

The table lists this clonotype with a few counts. The CDR3 DNA follows: TGCGCCAGCAGCCAAGGGCAGAATAACTTAGCCAAAAACATTCAGTACTTC. This sequence encodes CASSQGQNNLAKNIQYF. The chain is built from TRBV4-1 and TRBJ2-4; D unresolved. V was pared by 1 base and J by 0 bases, with 13 bases between. The CDR3 is made up of 17 amino acids. The germline V gene has CDR1 MGHRA and CDR2 YSYEKL.

V is TRBV18 and J is TRBJ2-1; D is tentatively TRBD1 or TRBD2 (6 bases each). Germline CDR1 and CDR2: KGHSH and LQKENI. The CDR3 sequence is 16 residues long. With 3 bases removed from V and 8 bases from J, the gap between germline ends came to 20 bases. CDR3 region: CASSPEWGAIGDEQFF. The DNA of the CDR3 is TGTGCCAGCTCACCCGAGTGGGGGGCGATAGGCGATGAGCAGTTCTTC.

This clonotype was seen a handful of times. The CDR3 DNA follows: TGTGCCAGCAAGGCGGGAGGAGGTGGGGAGCAGTTCTTC. Translation gives CASKAGGGGEQFF. The chain recombines TRBV6-1 with TRBJ2-1; TRBD2 aligns across 8 bases. The V gene's germline CDR1 is MNHNS and CDR2 SASEGT. V gave up 7 bases and J gave up 10 bases; unmatched junction bases: 9. CDR3 size: 13 residues.

In its sample, this clonotype was seen many times. The chain carries TRBV24-1 and TRBJ2-3; 9 nucleotides line up with TRBD1. CDR3 length equals 16 residues. Germline V gives CDR1 KGHDR, CDR2 SFDVKD. With 4 bases clipped from V and 5 bases from J, the junction kept 9 bases outside the gene matches. The DNA for the CDR3 is TGTGCCACCAGTGAAGGACAGGGGTTTGTCGGAGATACGCAGTATTTT. Translating gives CATSEGQGFVGDTQYF.